The 19 T cell receptor beta chains given below trace back to one sample, sequenced in a study of cytomegalovirus exposure and HLA in healthy donors. Amplification used 60 Vbeta primers and 13 Jbeta primers. Assay: immunoSEQ multiplex PCR; the TCRdb copy retains only in-frame clones and omits some. This sample yields approximately 170,000 clones, of which roughly 80% are seen a single time; approximately 2.2% belongs to the top ten. Sequenced: PBMCs. The receptors shown here come from a male donor in good health and CMV-seronegative.

This chain joins TRBV19 and TRBJ1-2; no definite D call. Germline V CDR1 and CDR2: LNHDA, SQIVND (reference sequence). This CDR3 has 13 residues. V was pared by 7 bases and J by 2 bases, with 11 bases between. The CDR3 DNA reads TGTGCCAGTACCCTCCTCGGGAACTATGGCTACACCTTC. It codes for CASTLLGNYGYTF.

The rearrangement links TRBV7-6 to TRBJ2-5; possible D gene TRBD2, 5 bases. From germline, CDR1 is SGHVS and CDR2 FNYEAQ. CDR3 size: 15 residues. The V and J ends lost 1 base and 1 base respectively, with 10 bases between them. The CDR3 region has the DNA TGTGCCAGCAGCTTAGACTTCGGACTCCAAGAGACCCAGTACTTC. Translation: CASSLDFGLQETQYF.

This rearrangement joins TRBV4-2 to TRBJ1-5; 8 positions match TRBD1. The V and J ends lost 0 bases and 5 bases, in that order; junction bases with no gene match: 9. This CDR3 comprises 17 residues. CDR1 and CDR2 from the germline V gene are LGHNA and YNFKEQ. Here the CDR3 reads CASSQDLAGGEHQPQHF. The CDR3 coding sequence is TGTGCCAGCAGCCAAGATTTGGCAGGGGGCGAGCATCAGCCCCAGCATTTT.

This rearrangement joins TRBV19 to TRBJ2-2; D not resolved. Germline-derived CDR1 and CDR2 are LNHDA and SQIVND (reference sequence). This CDR3 contains 13 residues. V lost 6 bases and J 0 bases, leaving 5 bases between the germline ends. Here the CDR3 DNA reads TGTGCCAGTAGACAGCCGAACACCGGGGAGCTGTTTTTT. As protein: CASRQPNTGELFF.

The chain employs TRBV11-2 and TRBJ2-1; a possible D gene is TRBD1 (6 bases). This CDR3 region has 15 residues. Germline V lookup: CDR1 SGHAT, CDR2 FQNNGV. V lost 0 bases to trimming and J lost 7 bases, with 13 bases between them. The CDR3 DNA is TGTGCCAGCAGCTTAGAGGGGGCTAGGGATAATGAGCAGTTCTTC. Its translation is CASSLEGARDNEQFF.

The chain carries TRBV6-4 and TRBJ2-3; 9 bases line up with TRBD2. The CDR3 is 16 residues long. The germline gives CDR1 MRHNA, CDR2 SNTAGT. With 4 bases clipped from V and 4 bases from J, the junction kept 9 bases outside the gene matches. This CDR3 reads CASSARGGGGADTQYF. CDR3 bases: TGTGCCAGCAGTGCCCGAGGCGGCGGGGGGGCAGATACGCAGTATTTT.

J is TRBJ1-3 and V is TRBV5-1; D is perhaps TRBD1 (5 bases). Per the germline V gene, CDR1 is SGHRS and CDR2 is YFSETQ. The CDR3 is 14 residues long. Trimming left V 4 bases short and J 2 bases short, with 10 bases between. The CDR3 DNA reads as TGCGCCAGCAGCCCGGGGGAGGCTGGAAACACCATATATTTT. Translating it yields CASSPGEAGNTIYF.

A few counts support this clone. The genes are TRBV27 and TRBJ2-3, with 11 bases identical to TRBD2. There are 15 residues in the CDR3. The germline CDR1 and CDR2 sequences are MNHEY and SMNVEV (reference sequence). With V trimmed by 5 bases and J by 1 base, 2 bases remained unmatched. The CDR3 is CASSKTSGGTDTQYF. The DNA for the CDR3 is TGTGCCAGCAGTAAGACTAGCGGGGGCACAGATACGCAGTATTTT.

The CDR3 nucleotides are TGTGCCAGCAGCGTTACCCCGGGACACACAGATACGCAGTATTTT. Residues: CASSVTPGHTDTQYF. The chain is built from TRBV6-1 and TRBJ2-3, with a tentative D call TRBD1 (6 bases). The V end lost 6 bases, the J end lost 2 bases, and 15 bases lay between the germline ends. The V gene's germline CDR1 is MNHNS and CDR2 SASEGT. The CDR3 runs 15 residues.

The J gene is TRBJ1-3, the V gene TRBV5-1; no firm D call. The germline V gene has CDR1 SGHRS and CDR2 YFSETQ. CDR3 length equals 14 residues. The ends were cut back, 0 bases at V and 2 bases at J, with 6 bases in the middle. This chain's CDR3 is CASSLDRPGNTIYF. DNA for the CDR3: TGCGCCAGCAGCTTGGACAGACCTGGAAACACCATATATTTT.

The J gene is TRBJ1-2, the V gene TRBV7-8; D remains unclear. V was cut by 5 bases and J by 4 bases, with 14 bases left in between. CDR1 SGHVS and CDR2 FQNEAQ come from the germline V gene. The CDR3 consists of 14 residues. This CDR3 reads CASSRDVITYGYTF. DNA for the CDR3: TGTGCCAGCAGCCGGGATGTCATAACCTATGGCTACACCTTC.

This chain links TRBV27 with TRBJ1-2; D is unclear. Trimming cost V 8 bases and J 2 bases, with 12 bases left between them. The CDR3 extends over 13 amino acids. Germline CDR1 and CDR2: MNHEY and SMNVEV (reference sequence). The CDR3 coding sequence is TGTGCCAGCTCCGCCCCAGGCAACTATGGCTACACCTTC. Its protein is CASSAPGNYGYTF.

CDR3 coding DNA: TGTGCCAGCAGGAGGGACAGCCCCCAAGAGACCCAGTACTTC. Amino acid sequence: CASRRDSPQETQYF. This chain links TRBV7-2 with TRBJ2-5, with 7 bases fitting TRBD1. The V gene end was trimmed by 6 bases and the J gene end by 1 base; junction bases not matched to a gene: 5. The CDR3 has 14 residues. The germline V gene has CDR1 SGHTA and CDR2 FQGNSA.

The V and J genes are TRBV19 and TRBJ2-2; 8 bases are shared with TRBD1. The J segment lost 0 bases and the V segment lost 4 bases, leaving 1 base of the junction unmatched. Germline-derived CDR1 and CDR2 are LNHDA and SQIVND (reference sequence). This CDR3 region has 15 residues. The CDR3 coding sequence is TGTGCCAGTAGTAAGGGACAGGCGAACACCGGGGAGCTGTTTTTT. Amino acids: CASSKGQANTGELFF. The variable domain in full, completed from reference TRBV19 and TRBJ2-2, reads DGGITQSPKYLFRKEGQNVTLSCEQNLNHDAMYWYRQDPGQGLRLIYYSQIVNDFQKGDIAEGYSVSREKKESFPLTVTSAQKNPTAFYLCASSKGQANTGELFFGEGSRLTVL.

This clone has only one observation. This sequence joins TRBV5-4 and TRBJ1-1, with D possibly TRBD1 on 6 matching bases. Germline CDR1 reads SGHNT; CDR2 reads YYREEE (reference sequence). Trimming removed 3 bases at V and 5 bases at J, with 11 bases between. This CDR3 comprises 13 residues. As DNA, the CDR3 is TGTGCCAGCAGCTACACAGGGCTTACTGAAGCTTTCTTT. Translating it yields CASSYTGLTEAFF.

This clone has more than one count but fewer than ten. This chain links TRBV7-9 with TRBJ1-5; D not resolved. This CDR3 contains 13 residues. Between the trimmed V and J ends, which lost 4 bases and 4 bases, there was a span of 8 bases. Germline CDR1 is SEHNR and CDR2 is FQNEAQ (reference sequence). CDR3 region: CASSYSGNQPQHF. As DNA, the CDR3 is TGTGCCAGCAGCTACAGTGGGAATCAGCCCCAGCATTTT.

The rearrangement links TRBV10-1 to TRBJ1-1; D remains unclear. Trimming removed 3 bases from V and 1 base from J, with 12 bases in between. The germline gives CDR1 WNHNN, CDR2 SYGVQD (reference sequence). The CDR3 has 15 residues. The CDR3 region has the DNA TGCGCCAGCAGTGATGCCGGAGAACCGAACACTGAAGCTTTCTTT. Protein sequence: CASSDAGEPNTEAFF.

The chain couples TRBV15 to TRBJ1-5, with 8 bases lining up with TRBD1. The CDR3 is 15 residues long. The V segment lost 0 bases and the J segment 5 bases; nucleotides outside the gene matches: 3. In germline, CDR1 is LNHNV, CDR2 YYDKDF (reference sequence). Written as DNA, the CDR3 is TGTGCCACCAGCAGAGATGGCAGGGGGCATCAGCCCCAGCATTTT. Protein sequence: CATSRDGRGHQPQHF.

Comment on this clone: Different DNA sequences within this sample yield the same CDR3. This chain links TRBV7-2 with TRBJ2-1; TRBD2 aligns across 10 bases. Germline values: CDR1 SGHTA, CDR2 FQGNSA. CDR3 length equals 15 residues. The ends lost 5 bases at V and 3 bases at J; junction bases unmatched: 4. CDR3 sequence: CASSASGGVYNEQFF. The DNA of the CDR3 is TGTGCCAGCAGCGCTAGCGGGGGTGTCTACAATGAGCAGTTCTTC.